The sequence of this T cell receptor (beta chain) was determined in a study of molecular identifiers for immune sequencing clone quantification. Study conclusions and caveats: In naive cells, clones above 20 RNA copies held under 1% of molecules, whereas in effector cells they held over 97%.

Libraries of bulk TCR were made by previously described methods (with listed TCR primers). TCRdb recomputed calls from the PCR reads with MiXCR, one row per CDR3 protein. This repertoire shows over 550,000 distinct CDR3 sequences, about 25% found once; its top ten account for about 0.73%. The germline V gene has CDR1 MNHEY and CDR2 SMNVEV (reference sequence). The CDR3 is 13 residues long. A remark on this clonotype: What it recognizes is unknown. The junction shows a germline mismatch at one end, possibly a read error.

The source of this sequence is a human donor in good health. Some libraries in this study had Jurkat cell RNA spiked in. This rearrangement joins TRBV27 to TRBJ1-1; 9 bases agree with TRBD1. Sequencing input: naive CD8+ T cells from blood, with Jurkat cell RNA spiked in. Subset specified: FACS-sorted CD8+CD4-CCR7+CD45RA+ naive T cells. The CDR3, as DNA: TGTGCCAGCAGTTTGGGACAGGGCACTGAAGCTCTCTTT. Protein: CASSLGQGTEALF.